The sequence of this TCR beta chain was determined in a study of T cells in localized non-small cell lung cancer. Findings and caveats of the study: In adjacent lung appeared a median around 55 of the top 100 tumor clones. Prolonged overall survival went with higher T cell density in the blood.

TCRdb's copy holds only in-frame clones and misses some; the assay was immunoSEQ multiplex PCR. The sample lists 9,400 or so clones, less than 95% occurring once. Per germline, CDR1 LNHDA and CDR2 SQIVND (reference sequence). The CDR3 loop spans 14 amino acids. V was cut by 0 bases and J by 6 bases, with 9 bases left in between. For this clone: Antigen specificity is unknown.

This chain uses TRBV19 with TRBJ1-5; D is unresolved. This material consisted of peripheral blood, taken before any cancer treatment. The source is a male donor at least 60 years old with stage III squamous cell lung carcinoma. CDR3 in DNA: TGTGCCAGTAGTATAGATCTATTAGGTCAGCCCCAGCATTTT. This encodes CASSIDLLGQPQHF.